A selection of T cell receptor beta chains follows, all from one sample in a study of shared clonotypes between healthy human individuals. Repertoires were generated with immunoSEQ multiplex PCR, while TCRdb's copy carries only in-frame clones and drops some. The repertoire holds some 1.1 million clones, with roughly 77% as singletons. What was sequenced was memory CD4+ T cells from PBMCs. The receptors stem from a man aged 18 to 30 in good health. Some clones in this sample may be carry-over from other donors' samples. Both conserved end residues are part of each CDR3. The D gene is left open where the match is weak. Not all rows give a size; the values are once, few, many and, for expanded clones, a class.

.,TRBV11-3,few,TRBJ1-1,TGTGCCAGCAGCTTCCAAGCCTACACTGAAGCTTTCTTT,CASSFQAYTEAFF
TRBD2,TRBV7-9,.,TRBJ2-7,TGTGCCAGCAGCGCTAGCGGGAGCACCTACGAGCAGTACTTC,CASSASGSTYEQYF
.,TRBV28,.,TRBJ2-7,TGTGCCAGCAGTCCCAGGCTCCACGAGCAGTACTTC,CASSPRLHEQYF
TRBD1,TRBV6-6,few,TRBJ2-6,TGTGCCAGCAGTTACTCAGGGACAGCTGGGGCCAACGTCCTGACTTTC,CASSYSGTAGANVLTF
.,TRBV7-8,.,TRBJ2-3,TGTGCCAGCAGCTTTGTTCGTTCTTCTAGCACAGATACGCAGTATTTT,CASSFVRSSSTDTQYF
.,TRBV20-1,.,TRBJ2-5,TGCAGTGCCAACGGCGCGGAGACCCAGTACTTC,CSANGAETQYF
.,TRBV29-1,.,TRBJ2-7,TGCAGCGTTGTACCCATGGCATTACTCTCCTACGAGCAGTACTTC,CSVVPMALLSYEQYF
.,TRBV28,.,TRBJ2-1,TGTGCCAGCAACCTTTCGGGCCGTCTCTACAATGAGCAGTTCTTC,CASNLSGRLYNEQFF
TRBD2,TRBV7-2,.,TRBJ2-1,TGTGCCAGCAGCCCTTGGACTAGCGGGAAATCCTACAATGAGCAGTTCTTC,CASSPWTSGKSYNEQFF
.,TRBV20-1,.,TRBJ2-3,TGCAGTGCTAGAGAATCTACGCAGTATTTT,CSARESTQYF
.,TRBV4-2,.,TRBJ2-2,TGTGCCAGCAGCCAAGAATCGCGGACGCAAGCGACCGGGGAGCTGTTTTTT,CASSQESRTQATGELFF
.,TRBV28,.,TRBJ2-7,TGTGCCAGCAGTCCCATCGTCCAAGGGGGCTACGAGCAGTACTTC,CASSPIVQGGYEQYF
TRBD1,TRBV7-3,.,TRBJ2-3,TGTGCCAGCAGCTTCGGACAGGGTGGTGATACGCAGTATTTT,CASSFGQGGDTQYF
.,TRBV28,.,TRBJ2-1,TGTGCCAGCAGTTCCTGGGGGCAGTCCAACAATGAGCAGTTCTTC,CASSSWGQSNNEQFF
TRBD1,TRBV11-2,once,TRBJ2-2,TGTGCCAGCAGCTTTAGACAGGGGAGCACCGGGGAGCTGTTTTTT,CASSFRQGSTGELFF
.,TRBV6-1,.,TRBJ1-5,TGTGCCAGCAGCCCTAGGACAGTTATGTATCAGCCCCAGCATTTT,CASSPRTVMYQPQHF
.,TRBV14,.,TRBJ2-6,TGTGCCAGCAGCCTCTGGCAGGGAAAAAAAGCTGGGGCCAACGTCCTGACTTTC,CASSLWQGKKAGANVLTF
.,TRBV7-3,.,TRBJ2-5,TGTGCCAGCAGCCCAGACAGATTCCAAGAGACCCAGTACTTC,CASSPDRFQETQYF
TRBD2,TRBV18,few,TRBJ2-1,TGTGCCAGCTCACACTCCCAACTAGCGGGAGGTGGCGATGAGCAGTTCTTC,CASSHSQLAGGGDEQFF
.,TRBV19,.,TRBJ1-2,TGTGCCAGTAGTAGTTCAGGGGCCTATGGCTACACCTTC,CASSSSGAYGYTF
.,TRBV7-7,.,TRBJ2-1,TGTGCCAGCAGCCCAGACTCTTACAATGAGCAGTTCTTC,CASSPDSYNEQFF
TRBD2,TRBV6-1,.,TRBJ2-1,TGTGCCAGCAGTGAAGCTAGGACTAGCGGGGCTTCCTACAATGAGCAGTTCTTC,CASSEARTSGASYNEQFF
.,TRBV10-3,.,TRBJ2-5,TGTGCCATCAGCAGTAAGCCAGAGACCCAGTACTTC,CAISSKPETQYF
.,TRBV2,.,TRBJ1-2,TGTGCCAGCCTCGAACAGGGCCTCTATGGCTACACCTTC,CASLEQGLYGYTF
TRBD1,TRBV5-1,.,TRBJ2-3,TGCGCCAGCAGCACGGGACAGATCACAGATACGCAGTATTTT,CASSTGQITDTQYF
.,TRBV6-5,once,TRBJ1-2,TGTGCCAGCAGGGTGGTCTATGGCTACACCTTC,CASRVVYGYTF
TRBD1,TRBV6-6,few,TRBJ1-1,TGTGCCAGCAGTTATTCCCCAGGGGGCGACCCTGAAGCTTTCTTT,CASSYSPGGDPEAFF
.,TRBV29-1,.,TRBJ2-2,TGCAGCGTCCTCCCGGGACAAGCGAACACCGGGGAGCTGTTTTTT,CSVLPGQANTGELFF
TRBD2,TRBV4-2,.,TRBJ2-2,TGTGCCAGCAGCCAAGATAAGGAACTAGCGGGGGTCACCGGGGAGCTGTTTTTT,CASSQDKELAGVTGELFF
.,TRBV30,.,TRBJ2-5,TGTGCCTGGAGTCTTGGGGACTTCGGGGAGACCCAGTACTTC,CAWSLGDFGETQYF
.,TRBV4-2,.,TRBJ1-3,TGTGCCAGCAGCCAAGAAGTAAGGAACACCATATATTTT,CASSQEVRNTIYF
TRBD1,TRBV4-2,.,TRBJ1-5,TGTACCAGCAGCCAAGGGGGGACAGGGTATAGCAATCAGCCCCAGCATTTT,CTSSQGGTGYSNQPQHF
.,TRBV6-5,.,TRBJ2-7,TGTGCCAGCAGTTACTCCGTCCGGGGTCCGGGGGAGCAGTACTTC,CASSYSVRGPGEQYF
.,TRBV21-1,.,TRBJ1-2,TGTGCCAGCAGCAAGAGGAGGGACGATGGTGGCTACACCTTC,CASSKRRDDGGYTF
.,TRBV28,.,TRBJ1-1,TGTGCCAGCAGCAGAATCAAGGTACGGACTGAAGCTTTCTTT,CASSRIKVRTEAFF
.,TRBV11-2,.,TRBJ1-5,TGTGCCAGCAGCTTAGGGTCGGGAGCTGATCAGCCCCAGCATTTT,CASSLGSGADQPQHF
.,TRBV21-1,.,TRBJ1-1,TGTGCCAGCAGCAAATGCGGATCGGTGAGTTTGAACACTGAAGCTTTCTTT,CASSKCGSVSLNTEAFF
.,TRBV6-1,.,TRBJ1-2,TGTGCCAGCAGAGAACAAAGTCTTCGACCAGAGCCCTATGGCTACACCTTC,CASREQSLRPEPYGYTF
.,TRBV7-9,once,TRBJ1-5,TGTGCCAGCAGCTTAGAGTCCTCTCAGCCCCAGCATTTT,CASSLESSQPQHF
TRBD1,TRBV7-3,.,TRBJ2-5,TGTGCCTCGGGACAGGGGGCAACGGAGACCCAGTACTTC,CASGQGATETQYF
.,TRBV2,.,TRBJ2-3,TGTGCCAGCAGTGACGGCAGGGAGAGGGGCACAGATACGCAGTATTTT,CASSDGRERGTDTQYF
TRBD1,TRBV11-2,few,TRBJ2-5,TGTGCCAGCAGCTTAGTACAGGGGGCGTCGGGGACCCAGTACTTC,CASSLVQGASGTQYF
TRBD2,TRBV5-1,.,TRBJ2-1,TGCGCCAGCAGTGTCGGGAGGGTCGCCTACAATGAGCAGTTCTTC,CASSVGRVAYNEQFF
.,TRBV7-2,.,TRBJ1-3,TGTGCCAGCAGCTTAGATCCTGTAGGAAACACCATATATTTT,CASSLDPVGNTIYF
.,TRBV5-1,.,TRBJ2-7,TGCGCCAGCAGCTTGGACGGCACGAGAGGGTACGAGCAGTACTTC,CASSLDGTRGYEQYF
.,TRBV7-6,.,TRBJ2-3,TGTGCCAGCAGCTTATCCCCGGCCACAGATACGCAGTATTTT,CASSLSPATDTQYF
TRBD1,TRBV9,once,TRBJ1-2,TGTGCCAGCAGCGCACCGGGACAGGGGGCGGGAGGCTACACCTTC,CASSAPGQGAGGYTF
TRBD1,TRBV10-3,.,TRBJ1-5,TGTGCCACCCGTGACAGGGAGTTATATCAGCCCCAGCATTTT,CATRDRELYQPQHF
.,TRBV28,.,TRBJ1-1,TGTGCCAGCAGTTGGTTGGCGAACACTGAAGCTTTCTTT,CASSWLANTEAFF
.,TRBV2,few,TRBJ1-5,TGTGCCAGCAGTTGGGGGGGAGATCAGCCCCAGCATTTT,CASSWGGDQPQHF
.,TRBV5-1,.,TRBJ2-2,TGCGCCAGCAGCTTTCAATACACCGGGGAGCTGTTTTTT,CASSFQYTGELFF
.,TRBV28,.,TRBJ2-7,TGTGCCAGCAGCCCGGGGACACCGTCCTACGAGCAGTACTTC,CASSPGTPSYEQYF
TRBD2,TRBV5-4,.,TRBJ2-5,TGTGCCAGCAGCTTGGATCCTAGCGGGGCTTCTGAGCAGTACTTC,CASSLDPSGASEQYF